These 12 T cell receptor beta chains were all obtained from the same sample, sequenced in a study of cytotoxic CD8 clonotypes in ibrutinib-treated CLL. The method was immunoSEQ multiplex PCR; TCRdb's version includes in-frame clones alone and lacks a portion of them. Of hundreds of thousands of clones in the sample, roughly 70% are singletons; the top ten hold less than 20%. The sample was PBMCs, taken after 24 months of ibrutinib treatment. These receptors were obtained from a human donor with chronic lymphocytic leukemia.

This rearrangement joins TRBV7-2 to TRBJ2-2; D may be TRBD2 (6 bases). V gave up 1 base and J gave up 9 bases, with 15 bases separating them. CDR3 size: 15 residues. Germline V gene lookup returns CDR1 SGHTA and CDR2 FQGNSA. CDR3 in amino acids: CASSLVGGKGRELFF. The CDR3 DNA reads TGTGCCAGCAGCTTAGTGGGGGGAAAAGGGCGGGAGCTGTTTTTT.

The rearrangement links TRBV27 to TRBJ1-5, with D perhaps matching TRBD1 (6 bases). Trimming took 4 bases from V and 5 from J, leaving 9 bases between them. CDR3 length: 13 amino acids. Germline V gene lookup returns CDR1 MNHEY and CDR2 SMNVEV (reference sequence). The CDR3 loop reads CASSYRAHQPQHF. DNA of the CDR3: TGTGCCAGCAGTTACAGGGCCCATCAGCCCCAGCATTTT.

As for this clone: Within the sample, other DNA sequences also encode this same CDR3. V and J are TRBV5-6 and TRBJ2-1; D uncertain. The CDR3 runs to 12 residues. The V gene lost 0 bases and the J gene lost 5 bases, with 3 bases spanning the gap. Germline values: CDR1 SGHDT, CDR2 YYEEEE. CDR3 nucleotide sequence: TGTGCCAGCAGCTTGGGGGACAATGAGCAGTTCTTC. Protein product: CASSLGDNEQFF.

The CDR3 is CASIGETQYF. In DNA form, the CDR3 reads TGTGCCAGCATCGGGGAGACCCAGTACTTC. V usage is TRBV27 and J usage is TRBJ2-5, with D unclear. The V and J ends lost 7 bases and 5 bases respectively, with 5 bases between them. CDR1 is MNHEY, CDR2 SMNVEV, per germline (reference sequence). The CDR3 totals 10 residues.

The CDR3 DNA reads as TGTGCCAGTACCTCAGACAGGGGGTTCTACTATGGCTACACCTTC. Translated: CASTSDRGFYYGYTF. V and J are TRBV19 and TRBJ1-2; 9 bases match TRBD1. CDR1 is LNHDA and CDR2 is SQIVND in the germline V gene (reference sequence). The J segment lost 3 bases and the V segment lost 7 bases, leaving 9 bases of the junction unmatched. CDR3 size: 15 residues.

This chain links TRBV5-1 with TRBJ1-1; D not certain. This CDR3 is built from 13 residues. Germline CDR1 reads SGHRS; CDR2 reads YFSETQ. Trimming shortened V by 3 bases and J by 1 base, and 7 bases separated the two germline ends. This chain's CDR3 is CASSWTRNTEAFF. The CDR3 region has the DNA TGCGCCAGCAGCTGGACCCGGAACACTGAAGCTTTCTTT.

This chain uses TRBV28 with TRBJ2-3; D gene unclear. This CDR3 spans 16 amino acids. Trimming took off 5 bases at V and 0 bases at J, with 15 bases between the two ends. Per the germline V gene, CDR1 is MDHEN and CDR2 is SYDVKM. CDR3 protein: CASSGFVTYSTDTQYF. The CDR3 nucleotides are TGTGCCAGCAGTGGTTTTGTCACCTATAGCACAGATACGCAGTATTTT.

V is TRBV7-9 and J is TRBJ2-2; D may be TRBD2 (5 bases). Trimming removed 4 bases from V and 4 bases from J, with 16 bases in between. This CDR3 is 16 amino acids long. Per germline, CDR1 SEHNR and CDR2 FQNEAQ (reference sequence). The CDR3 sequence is CASSSQVLAGTGELFF. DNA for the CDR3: TGTGCCAGCAGCTCCCAGGTCCTTGCGGGCACCGGGGAGCTGTTTTTT.

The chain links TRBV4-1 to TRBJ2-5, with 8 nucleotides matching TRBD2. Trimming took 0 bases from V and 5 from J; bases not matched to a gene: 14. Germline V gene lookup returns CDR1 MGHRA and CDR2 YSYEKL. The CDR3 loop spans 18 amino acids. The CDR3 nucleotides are TGCGCCAGCAGCCAAGAAGGTATACAGCGGGAGCTGGGGGAGACCCAGTACTTC. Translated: CASSQEGIQRELGETQYF.

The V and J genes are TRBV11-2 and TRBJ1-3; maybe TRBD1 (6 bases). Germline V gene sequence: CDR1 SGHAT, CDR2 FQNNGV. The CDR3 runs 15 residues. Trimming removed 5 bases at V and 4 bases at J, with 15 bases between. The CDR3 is CASSIPGGIGNTIYF. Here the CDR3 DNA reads TGTGCCAGCAGCATCCCGGGGGGCATCGGAAACACCATATATTTT.

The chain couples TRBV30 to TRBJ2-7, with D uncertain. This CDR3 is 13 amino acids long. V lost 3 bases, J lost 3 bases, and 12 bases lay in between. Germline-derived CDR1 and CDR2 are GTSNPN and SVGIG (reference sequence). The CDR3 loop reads CAWRSQDFYEQYF. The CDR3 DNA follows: TGTGCCTGGAGGAGCCAGGATTTCTACGAGCAGTACTTC.

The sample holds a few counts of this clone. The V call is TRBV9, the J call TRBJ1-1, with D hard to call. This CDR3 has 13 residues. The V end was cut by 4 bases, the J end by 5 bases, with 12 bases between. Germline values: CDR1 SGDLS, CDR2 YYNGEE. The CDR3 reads CASSSGWETEAFF. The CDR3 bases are TGTGCCAGCAGCTCCGGCTGGGAGACTGAAGCTTTCTTT.